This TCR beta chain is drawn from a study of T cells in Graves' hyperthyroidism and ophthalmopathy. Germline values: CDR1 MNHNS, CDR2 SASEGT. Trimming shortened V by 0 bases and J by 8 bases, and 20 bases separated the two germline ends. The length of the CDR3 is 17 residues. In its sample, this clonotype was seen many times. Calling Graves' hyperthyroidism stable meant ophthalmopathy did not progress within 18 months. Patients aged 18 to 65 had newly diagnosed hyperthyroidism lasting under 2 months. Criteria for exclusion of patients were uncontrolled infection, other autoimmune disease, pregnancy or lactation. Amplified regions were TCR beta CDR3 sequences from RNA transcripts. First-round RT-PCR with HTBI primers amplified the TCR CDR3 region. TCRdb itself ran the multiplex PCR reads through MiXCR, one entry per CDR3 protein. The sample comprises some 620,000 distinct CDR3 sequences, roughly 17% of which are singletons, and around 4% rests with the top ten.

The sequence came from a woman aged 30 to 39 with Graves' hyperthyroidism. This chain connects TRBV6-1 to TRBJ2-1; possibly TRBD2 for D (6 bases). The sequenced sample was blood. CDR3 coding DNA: TGTGCCAGCAGTGAAGCGCTTCCAGGGAGACTAGGGGATGAGCAGTTCTTC. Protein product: CASSEALPGRLGDEQFF.